Below, 12 T cell receptor beta chains from the same sample are listed, as sequenced in a study of blood T cell repertoires in COVID-19. Clones were read by immunoSEQ multiplex PCR, and TCRdb kept only the in-frame ones, dropping some. The repertoire holds 110,000 or so clones, with less than 85% as singletons. Source material: peripheral blood. The receptors shown here come from a human donor in a cohort sampled during active COVID-19.

Note on this clone: The identical CDR3 is also encoded by other nucleotide sequences in the sample. The chain combines TRBV7-2 with TRBJ2-1, with 10 bases that match TRBD2. V gave up 0 bases and J gave up 4 bases; unmatched junction bases: 3. CDR3 size: 16 residues. CDR1 is SGHTA, CDR2 FQGNSA, per germline. The CDR3 loop is CASSLAASGGYNEQFF. Here the CDR3 DNA reads TGTGCCAGCAGCTTAGCGGCTAGCGGGGGATACAATGAGCAGTTCTTC. Drawing the rest from reference TRBV7-2 and TRBJ2-1, the complete variable domain is GAGVSQSPSNKVTEKGKDVELRCDPISGHTALYWYRQSLGQGLEFLIYFQGNSAPDKSGLPSDRFSAERTGGSVSTLTIQRTQQEDSAVYLCASSLAASGGYNEQFFGPGTRLTVL.

As DNA, the CDR3 is TGTGCCAGCAGCTCTCGATGGGGGGGGGTCACAGATACGCAGTATTTT. This codes for CASSSRWGGVTDTQYF. The chain combines TRBV7-2 with TRBJ2-3, with TRBD2 matching over 7 bases. Per the germline V gene, CDR1 is SGHTA and CDR2 is FQGNSA. The CDR3 sequence is 16 residues long. With V trimmed by 4 bases and J by 2 bases, 9 bases remained unmatched.

This clone has a handful of counts. The chain carries TRBV11-2 and TRBJ1-3; maybe TRBD1 (5 bases). The V end was cut by 3 bases, the J end by 0 bases, with 18 bases between. This CDR3 is 18 amino acids long. Germline CDR1 SGHAT, CDR2 FQNNGV. CDR3 loop: CASSLGLDRGRSGNTIYF. CDR3 bases: TGTGCCAGCAGCTTGGGACTTGATAGAGGTCGCTCTGGAAACACCATATATTTT.

The rearrangement links TRBV14 to TRBJ1-4; TRBD1 is a possible D gene (6 bases). The CDR3 covers 14 residues. In germline, CDR1 is SGHDN, CDR2 FVKESK. V was cut by 2 bases and J by 5 bases, with 9 bases left in between. The CDR3 protein is CASSQQGWNEKLFF. In DNA, the CDR3 is TGTGCCAGCAGCCAACAGGGGTGGAATGAAAAACTGTTTTTT.

This clone was counted a few times. V usage is TRBV2 and J usage is TRBJ1-1; D call uncertain. The length of the CDR3 is 14 residues. V shed 1 base and J shed 4 bases, with 10 bases lying between them. CDR1 and CDR2 (germline): SNHLY, FYNNEI. This CDR3 is CASSEGAVPTEAFF. The CDR3, as DNA: TGTGCCAGCAGTGAAGGGGCAGTTCCCACTGAAGCTTTCTTT.

The chain links TRBV11-2 to TRBJ1-2; weak D call: TRBD1 (5 bases). This CDR3 contains 15 residues. Between the trimmed V and J ends, which lost 7 bases and 2 bases, there was a span of 17 bases. Germline CDR1 reads SGHAT; CDR2 reads FQNNGV. CDR3 in DNA: TGTGCCAGCAACGTTCCGGGGGGAGCCAACTATGGCTACACCTTC. This encodes CASNVPGGANYGYTF.

The chain carries TRBV5-1 and TRBJ2-7, with 16 bases that match TRBD2. The CDR3 has 17 residues. With V trimmed by 3 bases and J by 2 bases, 5 bases remained unmatched. Germline values: CDR1 SGHRS, CDR2 YFSETQ. CDR3 nucleotide sequence: TGCGCCAGCAGCTCGGGACTAGCGGGGGGGGCGGCCTACGAGCAGTACTTC. Translating it yields CASSSGLAGGAAYEQYF.

The sample holds one count of this clone. The CDR3 DNA sequence: TGCGCCACGAACTTGAGGCCTGGGGCCAACGTCCTGACTTTC. Protein: CATNLRPGANVLTF. The chain joins TRBV5-1 to TRBJ2-6; no clear D. V was clipped by 9 bases and J by 2 bases, with 12 bases between them. The CDR3 consists of 14 residues. The germline V gene has CDR1 SGHRS and CDR2 YFSETQ.

The chain carries TRBV5-6 and TRBJ2-1; TRBD1 aligns across 9 bases. V was pared by 2 bases and J by 2 bases, with 8 bases of the junction left unmatched. The length of the CDR3 is 17 residues. CDR1 and CDR2 from the germline V gene are SGHDT and YYEEEE. CDR3 region: CASSLMIRTGAYNEQFF. The CDR3 DNA is TGTGCCAGCAGCTTAATGATTAGGACAGGGGCCTACAATGAGCAGTTCTTC.

The sample holds many counts of this clone. This chain joins TRBV18 and TRBJ1-1; D unclear. CDR1 is KGHSH, CDR2 LQKENI, per germline. The CDR3 extends over 13 amino acids. V lost 3 bases and J lost 1, with 6 bases in between. CDR3 coding DNA: TGTGCCAGCTCACCGAGCTGGAACACTGAAGCTTTCTTT. Residues: CASSPSWNTEAFF.

This clone was recorded a few times. The genes are TRBV19 and TRBJ2-7, with a tentative D call TRBD1 (6 bases). CDR3 length equals 15 residues. The V and J ends lost 5 bases and 7 bases respectively, with 21 bases between them. Germline V gene lookup returns CDR1 LNHDA and CDR2 SQIVND (reference sequence). The CDR3 nucleotides are TGTGCCAGTAGTTTTAAGACAGGCCCCGCCGAGGAGCAGTACTTC. As protein: CASSFKTGPAEEQYF.

There are a few counts of this clone. V and J are TRBV10-3 and TRBJ1-5, with 9 bases that match TRBD1. The trim removed 3 bases at V and 2 bases at J, leaving 8 bases unmatched. There are 17 residues in the CDR3. The V gene's germline CDR1 is ENHRY and CDR2 SYGVKD. The CDR3 region is CAISEGTGGLGNQPQHF. CDR3 nucleotides: TGTGCCATCAGTGAAGGCACAGGGGGCTTGGGCAATCAGCCCCAGCATTTT.